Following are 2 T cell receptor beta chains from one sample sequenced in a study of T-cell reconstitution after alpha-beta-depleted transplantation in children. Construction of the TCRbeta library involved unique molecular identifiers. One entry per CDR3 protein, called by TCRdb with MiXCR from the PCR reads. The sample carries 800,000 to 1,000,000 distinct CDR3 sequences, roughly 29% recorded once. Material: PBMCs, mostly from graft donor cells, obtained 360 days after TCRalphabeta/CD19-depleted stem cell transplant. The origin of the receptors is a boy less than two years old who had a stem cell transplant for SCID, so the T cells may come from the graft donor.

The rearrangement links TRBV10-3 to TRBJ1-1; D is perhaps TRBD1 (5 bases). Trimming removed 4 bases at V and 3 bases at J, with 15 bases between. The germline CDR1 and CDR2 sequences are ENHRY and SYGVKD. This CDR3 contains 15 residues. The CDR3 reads CAISAFGGLDTEAFF. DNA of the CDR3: TGTGCCATCAGTGCCTTCGGGGGTTTGGACACTGAAGCTTTCTTT.

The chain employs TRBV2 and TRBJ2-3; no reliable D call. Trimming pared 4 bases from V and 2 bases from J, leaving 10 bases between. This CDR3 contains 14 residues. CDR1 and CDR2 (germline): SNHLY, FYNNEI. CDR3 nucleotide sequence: TGTGCCAGCAGTGGCTTCGGCAACACAGATACGCAGTATTTT. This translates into CASSGFGNTDTQYF.